These 9 T cell receptor beta chains were sequenced from one sample in a study of blood T cell repertoires in COVID-19. Profiling relied on immunoSEQ multiplex PCR, and the TCRdb table lists in-frame clones only, not all of them. The table has approximately 110,000 clones, about 90% seen once; the top ten hold approximately 4.5%. The sample comprised peripheral blood. The source is a woman aged 50 to 65 with acute or convalescent COVID-19.

The rearrangement links TRBV25-1 to TRBJ1-6, with D possibly TRBD1 on 5 matching bases. This CDR3 has 16 residues. Per the germline V gene, CDR1 is MGHDK and CDR2 is SYGVNS. The V and J ends lost 3 bases and 4 bases respectively, with 13 bases between them. The CDR3 spells CASSERGRSYNSPLHF. CDR3 coding DNA: TGTGCCAGCAGTGAGCGGGGACGTTCTTATAATTCACCCCTCCACTTT.

The chain recombines TRBV20-1 with TRBJ2-2; tentative D call: TRBD2 (6 bases). V dropped 3 bases and J dropped 5 bases, with 13 bases sitting between them. CDR3 size: 14 residues. Germline V gene data show CDR1 as DFQATT and CDR2 as SNEGSKA (reference sequence). CDR3 residues: CSASGEVGTGELFF. The CDR3 region has the DNA TGCAGTGCTAGTGGGGAGGTGGGAACCGGGGAGCTGTTTTTT.

The V gene is TRBV19, the J gene TRBJ1-1; 8 bases map to TRBD1. The ends lost 1 base at V and 6 bases at J; junction bases unmatched: 4. The germline V gene has CDR1 LNHDA and CDR2 SQIVND (reference sequence). The CDR3 length is 14 residues. The CDR3 coding sequence is TGTGCCAGTAGTATAGGACCAGGGGGCGCTGAAGCTTTCTTT. This codes for CASSIGPGGAEAFF.

The V gene is TRBV2, the J gene TRBJ2-3; D not certain. Germline lookup yields CDR1 SNHLY and CDR2 FYNNEI. V shed 0 bases and J shed 6 bases, with 4 bases lying between them. The CDR3 spans 12 residues. Here the CDR3 DNA reads TGTGCCAGCAGTGAAGCAGAGGATACGCAGTATTTT. It encodes CASSEAEDTQYF.

This clone occurred a few times. V and J are TRBV21-1 and TRBJ1-2; the tabulated D call, TRBD1, remains unverified against the DNA. TRBV21-1 is marked as a pseudogene. This CDR3 has 13 residues. The CDR3, as DNA: TGTGCCAGCAGCAAAGACAAAAACTATGGCTACACCTTC. This sequence encodes CASSKDKNYGYTF.

The V call is TRBV3-1 (or the pseudogene TRBV3-2), the J call TRBJ2-3, with D perhaps matching TRBD2 (5 bases). Germline values: CDR1 LGHDT, CDR2 YNNKEL (reference sequence). V was trimmed by 1 base and J by 1 base, leaving 15 bases between them. CDR3 size: 17 residues. Here the CDR3 reads CASSQVIAGVRTDTQYF. The CDR3 DNA is TGTGCCAGCAGCCAAGTAATAGCCGGGGTCCGCACAGATACGCAGTATTTT.

The V call is TRBV4-2, the J call TRBJ1-1; perhaps TRBD1 as D (5 bases). Trimming cost V 0 bases and J 7 bases, with 15 bases left between them. This CDR3 has 15 amino acids. The germline V gene has CDR1 LGHNA and CDR2 YNFKEQ. The CDR3 region has the DNA TGTGCCAGCAGCCAAGAGTTAAGGGGAGGAAATGAAGCTTTCTTT. Translation: CASSQELRGGNEAFF.

J is TRBJ2-2 and V is TRBV21-1; the table names TRBD2, a call not compared with the DNA. TRBV21-1 represents a pseudogene. This CDR3 is built from 17 residues. In DNA, the CDR3 is TGTGCCAGCAGCCCCTATTGTCGGTGGGGGGTTGGAGGGGAGCTGTTTTTT. It translates to CASSPYCRWGVGGELFF.

This chain uses TRBV6-5 with TRBJ2-7; 7 nucleotides match TRBD2. This CDR3 spans 13 amino acids. Trimming removed 6 bases from V and 2 bases from J; junction bases left unmatched: 4. Germline V gene lookup returns CDR1 MNHEY and CDR2 SVGAGI. The CDR3 loop reads CASSTGLTYEQYF. DNA for the CDR3: TGTGCCAGCAGCACGGGACTAACCTACGAGCAGTACTTC.